This entry lists 3 T cell receptor beta chains sequenced from one sample in a study of vaccination and CD4 T cells after COVID-19. Treatment defined: roughly 10-day PBMC culture with coronavirus spike peptide pools or control peptides (ViraFEST assay). The Oncomine TCR Beta short-read assay sequenced DNA from cultured CD4+ T cells. TCRdb used MiXCR to reprocess the PCR reads, holding one entry per CDR3 protein. The data contain some 4,300 distinct CDR3 sequences, 21% of them singletons. Antigen specificity for these receptors is unknown. Source material: CD4+ T cells from blood, cultured in vitro. All receptors derive from a human donor who had recovered from COVID-19.

This clonotype is labeled as medium-sized. The chain employs TRBV11-3 and TRBJ1-1; no clear D. The CDR3 totals 12 residues. Germline V gives CDR1 SGHNT, CDR2 YENEEA. V lost 2 bases to trimming and J lost 4 bases, with 5 bases between them. The CDR3 reads CASSLNPTEAFF. In nucleotides, the CDR3 is TGTGCCAGCAGCTTAAACCCCACTGAAGCTTTCTTT.

This clonotype was observed a few times. The chain employs TRBV20-1 and TRBJ1-1; no reliable D call. The V end was cut by 4 bases, the J end by 0 bases, with 6 bases between. There are 12 residues in the CDR3. Germline lookup yields CDR1 DFQATT and CDR2 SNEGSKA (reference sequence). The CDR3 sequence is CSATSLNTEAFF. The DNA for the CDR3 is TGCAGTGCTACATCACTGAACACTGAAGCTTTCTTT.

The V gene is TRBV5-1, the J gene TRBJ2-3; D may be TRBD1 or TRBD2 (5 bases each). Germline-derived CDR1 and CDR2 are SGHRS and YFSETQ. V shed 1 base and J shed 2 bases, with 14 bases lying between them. CDR3 size: 16 residues. The CDR3, as DNA: TGCGCCAGCAGCTTGTCGGGGACGGTTATCACAGATACGCAGTATTTT. Amino acids: CASSLSGTVITDTQYF.